Listed below are T cell receptor beta chains from one sample, sequenced in a study of type 1 regulatory T cells. MiXCR, applied by TCRdb to the reads, yields one record per CDR3 protein. Of about 100,000 distinct CDR3 sequences listed, 25% to 40% are singletons. The sample consisted of CD4+ T cells, either the whole sample or a sorted fraction (not recorded which). The receptors derive from a human donor in good health. CDR3s include the opening cysteine and the closing phenylalanine or tryptophan. D genes are given only for firm matches. A clone size is listed for some rows: how often the clone was seen (once, few, many), or a class if it is expanded.

CDR3 length: 14
J gene: TRBJ1-5
V gene: TRBV19
D gene: TRBD1
clone size: .
CDR3 DNA: TGTGCCACCCGACAGGGGACTAGCAATCAGCCCCAGCATTTT
CDR3 protein: CATRQGTSNQPQHF

CDR3 length: 14
J gene: TRBJ2-7
V gene: TRBV7-2
D gene: .
clone size: few
CDR3 DNA: TGTGCCAGCAGCTTAGAGATCAGCTCCTACGAGCAGTACTTC
CDR3 protein: CASSLEISSYEQYF

CDR3 length: 17
J gene: TRBJ2-1
V gene: TRBV12-5
D gene: TRBD2
clone size: few
CDR3 DNA: TGTGCTAGTGGTTTGGGACTAACTAGCGGAACCTACAATGAGCAGTTCTTC
CDR3 protein: CASGLGLTSGTYNEQFF

CDR3 length: 12
J gene: TRBJ1-2
V gene: TRBV6-6
D gene: .
clone size: .
CDR3 DNA: TGTGCCAGCAATCGGGGGAACTATGGCTACACCTTC
CDR3 protein: CASNRGNYGYTF

CDR3 length: 15
J gene: TRBJ2-7
V gene: TRBV5-4
D gene: .
clone size: few
CDR3 DNA: TGTGCCAGCAGCTTGGCAGGGGCGAGTCGCTACGAGCAGTACTTC
CDR3 protein: CASSLAGASRYEQYF

CDR3 length: 14
J gene: TRBJ2-7
V gene: TRBV20-1
D gene: .
clone size: .
CDR3 DNA: TGCAGTGATATCTTCGTGGCAGGGGACCACGAGCAGTACTTC
CDR3 protein: CSDIFVAGDHEQYF

CDR3 length: 12
J gene: TRBJ2-7
V gene: TRBV6-2/TRBV6-3
D gene: .
clone size: few
CDR3 DNA: TGTGCCAGCAGAGGCGCTTCCTACGAGCAGTACTTC
CDR3 protein: CASRGASYEQYF

CDR3 length: 15
J gene: TRBJ2-1
V gene: TRBV11-2
D gene: .
clone size: .
CDR3 DNA: TGTGCCAGCAGCTTATTGGACCCTTTCAACAATGAGCAGTTCTTC
CDR3 protein: CASSLLDPFNNEQFF

CDR3 length: 13
J gene: TRBJ1-2
V gene: TRBV7-6
D gene: TRBD1
clone size: .
CDR3 DNA: TGTGCCAGCAGCGAGGACAGGGACTCTGGCTACACCTTC
CDR3 protein: CASSEDRDSGYTF

CDR3 length: 19
J gene: TRBJ1-5
V gene: TRBV12-5
D gene: .
clone size: once
CDR3 DNA: TGTGCTAGTGGTTTGGTAAACAAAGGTAAGGCCCGGAACGATCAGCCCCAGCATTTT
CDR3 protein: CASGLVNKGKARNDQPQHF

CDR3 length: 14
J gene: TRBJ2-5
V gene: TRBV27
D gene: TRBD2
clone size: .
CDR3 DNA: TGTGCCAGCAGTTCCAGGACTAGCTCAGAGACCCAGTACTTC
CDR3 protein: CASSSRTSSETQYF

CDR3 length: 17
J gene: TRBJ1-3
V gene: TRBV28
D gene: .
clone size: few
CDR3 DNA: TGTGCCAGCAGTTTATTGCGTCTCAGGGACTCTGGAAACACCATATATTTT
CDR3 protein: CASSLLRLRDSGNTIYF

CDR3 length: 18
J gene: TRBJ2-2
V gene: TRBV18
D gene: TRBD1
clone size: .
CDR3 DNA: TGTGCCAGCTCACCACCTGTCCCGGGACAGGGGTACACCGGGGAGCTGTTTTTT
CDR3 protein: CASSPPVPGQGYTGELFF

CDR3 length: 15
J gene: TRBJ1-1
V gene: TRBV5-4
D gene: .
clone size: .
CDR3 DNA: TGTGCCAGCAGCTTGCGCAGGGCAGGCGGCACTGAAGCTTTCTTT
CDR3 protein: CASSLRRAGGTEAFF

CDR3 length: 13
J gene: TRBJ2-7
V gene: TRBV5-1
D gene: .
clone size: few
CDR3 DNA: TGCGCCAGCAGCTTGGAGCTCCAGTCCGAGCAGTACTTC
CDR3 protein: CASSLELQSEQYF

CDR3 length: 12
J gene: TRBJ2-7
V gene: TRBV11-2
D gene: .
clone size: few
CDR3 DNA: TGTGCCAGCAGTACGTACCGGTACGAGCAGTACTTC
CDR3 protein: CASSTYRYEQYF

CDR3 length: 15
J gene: TRBJ2-3
V gene: TRBV7-3
D gene: .
clone size: .
CDR3 DNA: TGTGCCAGCAGCTTAACGGGAGTACAGCCGGATACGCAGTATTTT
CDR3 protein: CASSLTGVQPDTQYF

CDR3 length: 17
J gene: TRBJ2-7
V gene: TRBV5-1
D gene: TRBD2
clone size: .
CDR3 DNA: TGCGCCAGCAGCTCGGGACTAGCCGCTAGGAGCTCCTACGAGCAGTACTTC
CDR3 protein: CASSSGLAARSSYEQYF

CDR3 length: 18
J gene: TRBJ2-1
V gene: TRBV15
D gene: TRBD2
clone size: few
CDR3 DNA: TGTGCCACCAGCAGAGACCGATTGGGCGGGAGCCCCCACAATGAGCAGTTCTTC
CDR3 protein: CATSRDRLGGSPHNEQFF

CDR3 length: 12
J gene: TRBJ2-5
V gene: TRBV7-9
D gene: .
clone size: many
CDR3 DNA: TGTGCCAGCAGCCTAGCGTCAGAGACCCAGTACTTC
CDR3 protein: CASSLASETQYF

CDR3 length: 19
J gene: TRBJ2-1
V gene: TRBV5-5
D gene: TRBD2
clone size: .
CDR3 DNA: TGTGCCAGCAGCCCGGGGGGGCTAGCGGGTCTCATAGGTAGTACTGGGCAGTTCTTC
CDR3 protein: CASSPGGLAGLIGSTGQFF

CDR3 length: 14
J gene: TRBJ2-7
V gene: TRBV20-1
D gene: TRBD2
clone size: few
CDR3 DNA: TGCAGTGCTACCCCTGCGCGGGGGGAGAGAGAGCAGTACTTC
CDR3 protein: CSATPARGEREQYF

CDR3 length: 15
J gene: TRBJ1-2
V gene: TRBV20-1
D gene: TRBD1
clone size: few
CDR3 DNA: TGCAGTGCTAGAGTATGGGGCCAGGGGGAATATGGCTACACCTTC
CDR3 protein: CSARVWGQGEYGYTF

CDR3 length: 17
J gene: TRBJ1-2
V gene: TRBV20-1
D gene: TRBD1
clone size: few
CDR3 DNA: TGCAGTGCTAGGGAGGGGACAGGGGGCACCCGGCCCTATGGCTACACCTTC
CDR3 protein: CSAREGTGGTRPYGYTF

CDR3 length: 13
J gene: TRBJ2-2
V gene: TRBV2
D gene: .
clone size: .
CDR3 DNA: TGTGCCAGCAGTGGTAGGATCACCGGGGAGCTGTTTTTT
CDR3 protein: CASSGRITGELFF

CDR3 length: 18
J gene: TRBJ1-1
V gene: TRBV6-2/TRBV6-3
D gene: TRBD1
clone size: few
CDR3 DNA: TGTGCCAGCAGTTACTCGATCCGAGGACAGGTTCGGGACACTGAAGCTTTCTTT
CDR3 protein: CASSYSIRGQVRDTEAFF

CDR3 length: 16
J gene: TRBJ2-1
V gene: TRBV2
D gene: TRBD2
clone size: few
CDR3 DNA: TGTGCCAGCAGTGAGCTGGGCGGGAGTCTGAACAATGAGCAGTTCTTC
CDR3 protein: CASSELGGSLNNEQFF

CDR3 length: 13
J gene: TRBJ2-7
V gene: TRBV19
D gene: TRBD1
clone size: .
CDR3 DNA: TGTGCCACCTGGGACAGGGGTTCCTACGAGCAGTACTTC
CDR3 protein: CATWDRGSYEQYF

CDR3 length: 15
J gene: TRBJ2-7
V gene: TRBV11-2
D gene: .
clone size: .
CDR3 DNA: TGTGCCAGCAGCTTGCCAGGAAATCGGGTATACGAGCAGTACTTC
CDR3 protein: CASSLPGNRVYEQYF

CDR3 length: 14
J gene: TRBJ2-7
V gene: TRBV5-1
D gene: TRBD1
clone size: .
CDR3 DNA: TGCGCCAGCCGTCACCGGGACAGACTCTACGAGCAGAACTTC
CDR3 protein: CASRHRDRLYEQNF

CDR3 length: 17
J gene: TRBJ1-3
V gene: TRBV7-2
D gene: .
clone size: .
CDR3 DNA: TGTGCCAGCAGCTTAGCAGCAGGGGCCTTCTCTGGAAACACCATATATTTT
CDR3 protein: CASSLAAGAFSGNTIYF

CDR3 length: 13
J gene: TRBJ2-5
V gene: TRBV10-2
D gene: .
clone size: .
CDR3 DNA: TGCGCCAGCAGCCCGGGTCTCGGTCGGACCCAGTACTTC
CDR3 protein: CASSPGLGRTQYF

CDR3 length: 16
J gene: TRBJ2-7
V gene: TRBV4-2
D gene: .
clone size: .
CDR3 DNA: TGTGCCAGCAGCCAAGAGGTAGCGGCAAGCTCCTACGAGCAGTACTTC
CDR3 protein: CASSQEVAASSYEQYF

CDR3 length: 15
J gene: TRBJ2-7
V gene: TRBV5-1
D gene: TRBD1
clone size: .
CDR3 DNA: TGCGCCAGCAGCCCACCAGGGGGCCGCTCCTACGAGCAGTACTTC
CDR3 protein: CASSPPGGRSYEQYF

CDR3 length: 13
J gene: TRBJ2-1
V gene: TRBV20-1
D gene: TRBD1
clone size: .
CDR3 DNA: TGCAGTGCTAGGGACAGGCTGGGCAATGAGCAGTTCTTC
CDR3 protein: CSARDRLGNEQFF

CDR3 length: 13
J gene: TRBJ2-5
V gene: TRBV27
D gene: .
clone size: few
CDR3 DNA: TGTGCCACCTCCCACAGGGAAAGGGAGACCCAGTACTTC
CDR3 protein: CATSHRERETQYF

CDR3 length: 16
J gene: TRBJ2-5
V gene: TRBV7-9
D gene: .
clone size: .
CDR3 DNA: TGTGCCAGCAGCTTAGGGTCTGCCCTAGGGTTTGAGACCCAGTACTTC
CDR3 protein: CASSLGSALGFETQYF

CDR3 length: 16
J gene: TRBJ2-1
V gene: TRBV9
D gene: .
clone size: few
CDR3 DNA: TGTGCCAGCAGCGTAGGAGGTAGCGGAGCTCACAATGAGCAGTTCTTC
CDR3 protein: CASSVGGSGAHNEQFF

CDR3 length: 13
J gene: TRBJ1-1
V gene: TRBV3-1
D gene: .
clone size: few
CDR3 DNA: TGTGCCAGCAGCCAAGTGTCAGGCTCTGAAGCTTTCTTT
CDR3 protein: CASSQVSGSEAFF

CDR3 length: 14
J gene: TRBJ2-1
V gene: TRBV27
D gene: .
clone size: .
CDR3 DNA: TGTGCCAGCAGTTTCCGCCCGTTCTACAATGAGCAGTTCTTC
CDR3 protein: CASSFRPFYNEQFF

CDR3 length: 13
J gene: TRBJ2-1
V gene: TRBV14
D gene: .
clone size: few
CDR3 DNA: TGTGCCAGCAGACGGGGGACCTACAATGAGCAGTTCTTC
CDR3 protein: CASRRGTYNEQFF

CDR3 length: 17
J gene: TRBJ2-6
V gene: TRBV11-3
D gene: .
clone size: .
CDR3 DNA: TGTGCCAGCAGCTTAGAGAGCGCCGCCTCTGGGGCCAACGTCCTGACTTTC
CDR3 protein: CASSLESAASGANVLTF

CDR3 length: 16
J gene: TRBJ2-1
V gene: TRBV12-3/TRBV12-4
D gene: .
clone size: .
CDR3 DNA: TGTGCCAGCAGTTTATATTCTTCAGGAGGCTACAATGAGCAGTTCTTC
CDR3 protein: CASSLYSSGGYNEQFF

CDR3 length: 12
J gene: TRBJ2-1
V gene: TRBV24-1
D gene: .
clone size: few
CDR3 DNA: TGTGCCACCAGTGCTTTTAGCCCCGAGCAGTTCTTC
CDR3 protein: CATSAFSPEQFF

CDR3 length: 15
J gene: TRBJ2-5
V gene: TRBV24-1
D gene: TRBD1
clone size: few
CDR3 DNA: TGTGCCACCAGCGGGACAGGGAAGAGTAGGGAGACCCAGTACTTC
CDR3 protein: CATSGTGKSRETQYF

CDR3 length: 17
J gene: TRBJ1-1
V gene: TRBV12-3/TRBV12-4
D gene: TRBD1
clone size: few
CDR3 DNA: TGTGCCAGCAGTCCAACCCCGGGACAGGGGGAGGACACTGAAGCTTTCTTT
CDR3 protein: CASSPTPGQGEDTEAFF

CDR3 length: 12
J gene: TRBJ1-2
V gene: TRBV18
D gene: .
clone size: few
CDR3 DNA: TGTGCCAGCTCAACGGCCGGGGGCGGCTACACCTTC
CDR3 protein: CASSTAGGGYTF

CDR3 length: 11
J gene: TRBJ1-1
V gene: TRBV12-3/TRBV12-4
D gene: .
clone size: few
CDR3 DNA: TGTGCCAGCAGTTTTTATACTGAAGCTTTCTTT
CDR3 protein: CASSFYTEAFF

CDR3 length: 16
J gene: TRBJ2-7
V gene: TRBV7-6
D gene: .
clone size: few
CDR3 DNA: TGTGCCAGCACCAATGCCCTTCGACAGTCCGCCTACGAGCAGTACTTC
CDR3 protein: CASTNALRQSAYEQYF

CDR3 length: 16
J gene: TRBJ2-3
V gene: TRBV5-1
D gene: .
clone size: few
CDR3 DNA: TGCGCCAGCAGCGGGCAAGTTGTTGCTAGCACAGATACGCAGTATTTT
CDR3 protein: CASSGQVVASTDTQYF

CDR3 length: 12
J gene: TRBJ2-7
V gene: TRBV20-1
D gene: .
clone size: few
CDR3 DNA: TGCAGTGCAAGCGGATCCCACTACGAGCAGTACTTC
CDR3 protein: CSASGSHYEQYF

CDR3 length: 15
J gene: TRBJ2-1
V gene: TRBV5-1
D gene: .
clone size: .
CDR3 DNA: TGCGCCAGCAGCTTGCAGGGGAGTTTTGGGGATGAGCAGTTCTTC
CDR3 protein: CASSLQGSFGDEQFF

CDR3 length: 12
J gene: TRBJ1-6
V gene: TRBV3-1
D gene: .
clone size: .
CDR3 DNA: TGTGCCAGCAGCCGCAGTAATTCACCCCTCCACTTT
CDR3 protein: CASSRSNSPLHF

CDR3 length: 16
J gene: TRBJ2-5
V gene: TRBV5-1
D gene: .
clone size: .
CDR3 DNA: TGCGCCAGCAGCTTGGCCGGGCAGGGGCCGGAAGAGACCCAGTACTTC
CDR3 protein: CASSLAGQGPEETQYF

CDR3 length: 14
J gene: TRBJ2-3
V gene: TRBV28
D gene: TRBD1
clone size: few
CDR3 DNA: TGTGCCAGCAGTACAGGGGCACACACAGATACGCAGTATTTT
CDR3 protein: CASSTGAHTDTQYF